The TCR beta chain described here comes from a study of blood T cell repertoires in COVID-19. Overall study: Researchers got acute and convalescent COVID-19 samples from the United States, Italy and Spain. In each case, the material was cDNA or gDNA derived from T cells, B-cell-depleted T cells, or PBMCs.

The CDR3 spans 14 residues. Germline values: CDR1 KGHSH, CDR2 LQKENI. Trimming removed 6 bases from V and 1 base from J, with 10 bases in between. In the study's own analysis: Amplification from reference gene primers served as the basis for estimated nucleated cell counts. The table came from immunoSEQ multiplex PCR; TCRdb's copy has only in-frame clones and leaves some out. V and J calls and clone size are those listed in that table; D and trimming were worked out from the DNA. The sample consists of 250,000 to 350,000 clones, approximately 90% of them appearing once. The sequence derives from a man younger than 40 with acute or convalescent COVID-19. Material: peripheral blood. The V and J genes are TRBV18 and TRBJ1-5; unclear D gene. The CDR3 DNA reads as TGTGCCAGCTCCCCGGAGTGGAGCAATCAGCCCCAGCATTTT. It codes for CASSPEWSNQPQHF.